This TCR beta chain was identified in a study of blood T cell repertoires in COVID-19. TCRdb keeps only in-frame clones here, not all; method: immunoSEQ multiplex PCR. The sample holds approximately 16,000 clones; 85% to 90% are singletons and the top ten take less than 2.5%. The sample was peripheral blood. The receptor's source is a woman in her 70s in a cohort sampled during active or convalescent COVID-19.

The CDR3 region has the DNA TGCGCCAGCAGCCCGGACAGGGGCGACTACTATGGCTACACCTTC. Protein product: CASSPDRGDYYGYTF. The chain recombines TRBV5-1 with TRBJ1-2, with TRBD1 identical over 9 bases. CDR1 is SGHRS and CDR2 is YFSETQ in the germline V gene. V shed 4 bases, J shed 3 bases, and the junction held 7 bases outside the gene matches. The CDR3 extends over 15 amino acids. The full variable domain, in which reference TRBV5-1 and TRBJ1-2 provide the parts outside the CDR3, is KAGVTQTPRYLIKTRGQQVTLSCSPISGHRSVSWYQQTPGQGLQFLFEYFSETQRNKGNFPGRFSGRQFSNSRSEMNVSTLELGDSALYLCASSPDRGDYYGYTFGSGTRLTVV.